What follows is one T cell receptor beta chain and its context. In this CDR3 the conserved last residue, phenylalanine or tryptophan, is missing, so a read error is likely. Time point noted: after preoperative PTX-NDP chemotherapy. These data come from a study of esophageal squamous cell carcinoma under preoperative chemotherapy. TCRdb reprocessed the PCR reads via MiXCR and lists one record per CDR3 protein. This table holds approximately 20,000 distinct CDR3 sequences, 35% to 55% found once. CDR3 length: 15 amino acids. In germline, CDR1 is SGHAT, CDR2 FQNNGV. Unmatched junction bases numbered 5, after V lost 6 bases and J lost 3 bases.

V usage is TRBV11-2 and J usage is TRBJ2-5; TRBD2 matches at 12 bases. The receptor comes from a human donor with esophageal squamous cell carcinoma. The donor label of this sample is uncertain. Sampling took place from a patient given preoperative chemotherapy. CDR3 amino acids: CASRGRLAGEETQYS. CDR3 in DNA: TGTGCCAGCAGGGGCCGACTAGCGGGAGAAGAGACCCAGTACTCG.